This T cell receptor (beta chain) was documented in a study of T cell repertoires in cytomegalovirus infection. Study summary: Signatures in public TCR beta sequences pointed to both CMV infection and matching HLA type. Study-wide findings and caveats: Based on cumulative public TCR beta family frequency, carriers of CMV plus the relevant HLA were identified. HLA-C-restricted CMV clonotypes gave the most frequent clonotype in two of eight donors.

Only a few counts were recorded for this clonotype. Its cognate antigen is unknown. TCRdb independently ran MiXCR on the reads; one entry per CDR3 protein. This table holds about 920,000 distinct CDR3 sequences, approximately 30% found once. This CDR3 contains 18 residues. The V end was cut by 4 bases, the J end by 1 base, with 17 bases between. The V gene's germline CDR1 is SGHDN and CDR2 FVKESK. The receptor was derived from a human donor in good health (CMV status not recorded). Some clones in this sample may be carry-over from other donors' samples. V is TRBV14 and J is TRBJ2-6; D is possibly TRBD1 or TRBD2 (6 bases each). This specimen was cultured CD8+ T cells from PBMCs, taken from culture after CMV antigen stimulation. The CDR3 DNA reads as TGTGCCAGCAGCCCGGAGGGGGGCGGTACGTCTGGGGCCAACGTCCTGACTTTC. Translated, it gives CASSPEGGGTSGANVLTF.